Listed below are T cell receptor beta chains from one sample, sequenced in a study of blood T cell repertoires in COVID-19. Clones were sequenced by immunoSEQ multiplex PCR, and TCRdb holds only the in-frame ones, with some missing. The data show fewer than 150,000 clones, 70% to 90% seen once. Sequencing input: peripheral blood. The receptor set was obtained from a woman older than 75 with acute or convalescent COVID-19. Both conserved end residues are part of each CDR3. A D gene is named only where the DNA matches it firmly. Not every row has a clone size; where given, it reads once, few, many or a size class.

- | - | TRBJ1-5 | TRBV6-6 | TGTGCCAGCTCTCCGGGACAAGGGATACAGCCCCAGCATTTT | CASSPGQGIQPQHF
- | - | TRBJ1-5 | TRBV4-2 | TGTGCCAGCAGCCAAGTCAGTTCGGGAGCTAATCAGCCCCAGCATTTT | CASSQVSSGANQPQHF
- | - | TRBJ1-3 | TRBV3-1/TRBV3-2 | TGTGCCAGCAGCCTCCGGGACATGAACTCTGGAAACACCATATATTTT | CASSLRDMNSGNTIYF
- | - | TRBJ1-3 | TRBV6-6 | TGTGCCAGCAGCCAAAGCACAGGGGGAAACACCATATATTTT | CASSQSTGGNTIYF
- | - | TRBJ1-1 | TRBV5-1 | TGCGCCAGCAGCTTCTCCGTAATGAACACTGAAGCTTTCTTT | CASSFSVMNTEAFF
- | once | TRBJ2-4 | TRBV9 | TGTGCCAGCAGCGTAGCCCCGGTAGCCAAAAACATTCAGTACTTC | CASSVAPVAKNIQYF
- | - | TRBJ2-5 | TRBV7-2 | TGTGCCAGCAGCTTAGATAACAGAGGGGAGACCCAGTACTTC | CASSLDNRGETQYF
- | - | TRBJ1-1 | TRBV6-5 | TGTGCCAGCAGTCCCAGGGGTGGGGACACTGAAGCTTTCTTT | CASSPRGGDTEAFF
TRBD2 | - | TRBJ2-1 | TRBV10-3 | TGTGCCATCAGTTTCGACCAAGCGGGGGCAGGAGAGCAGTTCTTC | CAISFDQAGAGEQFF
- | - | TRBJ1-2 | TRBV4-3 | TGCGCCAGCAGCCAAGAGAGCAGGGGCCCCTATGGCTACACCTTC | CASSQESRGPYGYTF
- | - | TRBJ1-2 | TRBV6-5 | TGTGCCAGCAGTTGGGCGGGGGGATTCGGCTACACCTTC | CASSWAGGFGYTF
- | - | TRBJ1-1 | TRBV29-1 | TGCAGCGTTACCAGGGAGGGCACTGAAGCTTTCTTT | CSVTREGTEAFF
- | - | TRBJ1-4 | TRBV5-5 | TGTGCCAGCAGCTTGGTCACGGGGTTCCCTAATGAAAAACTGTTTTTT | CASSLVTGFPNEKLFF
- | - | TRBJ1-1 | TRBV18 | TGTGCCAGCTCACCACTCATGAACACTGAAGCTTTCTTT | CASSPLMNTEAFF
TRBD2 | - | TRBJ2-3 | TRBV7-2 | TGTGCCAGCAGCTTAGTTGGGGGAGCGGGGGGAAGTACAGATACGCAGTATTTT | CASSLVGGAGGSTDTQYF
TRBD1 | - | TRBJ1-6 | TRBV4-2 | TGTGCCAGCAGCCAAGAGGCAGGGGGCAGCTATAATTCACCCCTCCACTTT | CASSQEAGGSYNSPLHF
TRBD1 | - | TRBJ2-5 | TRBV5-1 | TGCGCCAGCACAGGGGGCTTCCAAGAGACCCAGTACTTC | CASTGGFQETQYF
TRBD1 | - | TRBJ2-7 | TRBV2 | TGTGCCAGCTGGACAGGGGGTTACTACGAGCAGTACTTC | CASWTGGYYEQYF